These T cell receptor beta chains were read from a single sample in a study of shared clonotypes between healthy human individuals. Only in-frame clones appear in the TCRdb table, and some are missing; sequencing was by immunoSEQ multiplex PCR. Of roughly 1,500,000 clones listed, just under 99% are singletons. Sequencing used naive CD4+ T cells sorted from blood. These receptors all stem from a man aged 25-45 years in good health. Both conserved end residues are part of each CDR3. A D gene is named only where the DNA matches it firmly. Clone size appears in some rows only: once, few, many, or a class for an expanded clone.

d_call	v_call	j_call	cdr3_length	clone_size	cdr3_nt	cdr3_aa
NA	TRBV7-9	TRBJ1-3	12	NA	TGTGCCAGCAGCTTAGAAGGGAACACCATATATTTT	CASSLEGNTIYF
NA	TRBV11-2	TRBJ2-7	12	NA	TGTGCCAGCAGCTCCCCTGGGGACGAGCAGTACTTC	CASSSPGDEQYF
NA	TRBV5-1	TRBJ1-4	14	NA	TGCGCCAGCAGCTTGGGACGGCTTAATGAAAAACTGTTTTTT	CASSLGRLNEKLFF
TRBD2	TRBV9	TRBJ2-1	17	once	TGTGCCAGCAGCGTAGAGCTGGGGGGACTACCGTCCAATGAGCAGTTCTTC	CASSVELGGLPSNEQFF
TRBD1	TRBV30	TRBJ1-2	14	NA	TGTGCCTGGAGTGTACGACAGGGGAACTATGGCTACACCTTC	CAWSVRQGNYGYTF
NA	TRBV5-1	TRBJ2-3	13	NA	TGCGCCAGCAGCCTAGGACAGACAGATACGCAGTATTTT	CASSLGQTDTQYF
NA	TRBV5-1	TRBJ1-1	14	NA	TGCGCCAGCAGCTCTCAAAATGCGGACACTGAAGCTTTCTTT	CASSSQNADTEAFF
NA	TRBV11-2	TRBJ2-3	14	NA	TGTGCCAGCAGCTTGACCACCGGGGCAGATACGCAGTATTTT	CASSLTTGADTQYF
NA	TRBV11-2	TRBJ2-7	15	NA	TGTGCCAGCAGCTTAGTAATGGCAGGGAACTACGAGCAGTACTTC	CASSLVMAGNYEQYF
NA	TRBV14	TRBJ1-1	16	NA	TGTGCCAGCAGCCCACGACGACAGGCAGTGAACACTGAAGCTTTCTTT	CASSPRRQAVNTEAFF
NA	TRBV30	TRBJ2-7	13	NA	TGTGCCTGGAGTGTATCAGGGAACTACGAGCAGTACTTC	CAWSVSGNYEQYF
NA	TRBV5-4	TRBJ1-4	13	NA	TGTGCCAGCAGACAAAAGGGTGATGAAAAACTGTTTTTT	CASRQKGDEKLFF
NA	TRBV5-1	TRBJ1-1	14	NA	TGCGCCAGCAGCTTGTACAGTATGAACACTGAAGCTTTCTTT	CASSLYSMNTEAFF
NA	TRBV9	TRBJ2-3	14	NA	TGTGCCAGCCAAAGGGATTTCGGCACAGATACGCAGTATTTT	CASQRDFGTDTQYF
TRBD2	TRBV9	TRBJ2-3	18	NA	TGTGCCAGCAGCGACAGCCGACTAGCCAGCGGGGGCACAGATACGCAGTATTTT	CASSDSRLASGGTDTQYF
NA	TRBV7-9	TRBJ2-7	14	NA	TGTGCCAGCAGCTCTGGGACATCGTCCTACGAGCAGTACTTC	CASSSGTSSYEQYF
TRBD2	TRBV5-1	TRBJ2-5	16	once	TGCGCCAGCAGCTTGGGTAGCACGGGGGGCCAAGAGACCCAGTACTTC	CASSLGSTGGQETQYF
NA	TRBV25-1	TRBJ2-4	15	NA	TGTGCCAGCAGTGAATTTAGCTTAGCCAAAAACATTCAGTACTTC	CASSEFSLAKNIQYF
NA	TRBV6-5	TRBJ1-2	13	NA	TGTGCCAGCAGACAGGGTCTGGCGGGAGGCTACACCTTC	CASRQGLAGGYTF
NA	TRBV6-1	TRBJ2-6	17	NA	TGTGCCAGCAGTGTTTTTCCGCAGGGTCCTGGGGCCAACGTCCTGACTTTC	CASSVFPQGPGANVLTF
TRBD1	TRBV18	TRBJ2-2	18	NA	TGTGCCAGCTCACCACGGGACAGGGTCACCGGAGGCACCGGGGAGCTGTTTTTT	CASSPRDRVTGGTGELFF
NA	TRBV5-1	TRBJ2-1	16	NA	TGCGCCAGCAGCTCTAAGGGAGCTACCCGGGGCAATGAGCAGTTCTTC	CASSSKGATRGNEQFF
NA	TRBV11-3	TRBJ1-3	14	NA	TGTGCCAGCAGCTACGGGGGCTTTGGAAACACCATATATTTT	CASSYGGFGNTIYF
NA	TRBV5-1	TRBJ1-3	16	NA	TGCGCCAGCAGCTTGGGGTCCATTACCCCTGGAAACACCATATATTTT	CASSLGSITPGNTIYF
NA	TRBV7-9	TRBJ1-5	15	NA	TGTGCCAGCAGCTTAGGGGTGGGGGACAATCAGCCCCAGCATTTT	CASSLGVGDNQPQHF
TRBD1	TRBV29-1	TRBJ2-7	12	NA	TGCAGCGTGGGACAGGGAAGCTACGAGCAGTACTTC	CSVGQGSYEQYF
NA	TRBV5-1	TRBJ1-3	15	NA	TGCGCCAGCAGCGATGGGCGCAGTACGGGAAACACCATATATTTT	CASSDGRSTGNTIYF
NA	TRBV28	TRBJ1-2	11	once	TGTGCCAGCAGTTTGCAAGGGGGCTACACCTTC	CASSLQGGYTF
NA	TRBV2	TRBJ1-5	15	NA	TGTGCCAGCAGGGACGGGGGTATTAGCAATCAGCCCCAGCATTTT	CASRDGGISNQPQHF
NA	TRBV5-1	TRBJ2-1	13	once	TGCGCCAGCAGCCCCGCCCACAACAATGAGCAGTTCTTC	CASSPAHNNEQFF
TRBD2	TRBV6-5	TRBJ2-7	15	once	TGTGCCAGCAGTACCGGGACTAGCGGGAGCTACGAGCAGTACTTC	CASSTGTSGSYEQYF
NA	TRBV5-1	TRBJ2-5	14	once	TGCGCCAGCAGCTGGGACCCGGGAGCGGAGACCCAGTACTTC	CASSWDPGAETQYF
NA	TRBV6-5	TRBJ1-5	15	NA	TGTGCCAGCAGTTACGGGCAGACCAGCAATCAGCCCCAGCATTTT	CASSYGQTSNQPQHF
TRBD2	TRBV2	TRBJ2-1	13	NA	TGTGCCAGCAGCCGGGAGGGGAAGAATGAGCAGTTCTTC	CASSREGKNEQFF
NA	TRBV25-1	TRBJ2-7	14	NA	TGTGCCAGCAGTGACCCAGGGATGGGGGACGAGCAGTACTTC	CASSDPGMGDEQYF
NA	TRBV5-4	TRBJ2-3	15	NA	TGTGCCAGCAGCTCCCCCAGGGAGTGGTCAGATACGCAGTATTTT	CASSSPREWSDTQYF
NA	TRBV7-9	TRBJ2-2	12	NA	TGTGCCAGCAGCCCCTGGGCAGGGGAGCTGTTTTTT	CASSPWAGELFF
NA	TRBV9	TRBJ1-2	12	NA	TGTGCCAGCAGCAAGCTTTCCTATGGCTACACCTTC	CASSKLSYGYTF
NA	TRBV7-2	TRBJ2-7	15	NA	TGTGCCAGCAGCCCCGGAAGCGGAAACACCTACGAGCAGTACTTC	CASSPGSGNTYEQYF
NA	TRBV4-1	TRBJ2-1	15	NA	TGCGCCAGCAGCCAAAATCTAGCGAACTACAATGAGCAGTTCTTC	CASSQNLANYNEQFF
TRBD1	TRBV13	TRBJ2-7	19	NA	TGTGCCAGCAGCAATGGTGACAGGGGGAGGATTCTTCACTCCTACGAGCAGTACTTC	CASSNGDRGRILHSYEQYF
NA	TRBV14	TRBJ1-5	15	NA	TGTGCCAGCATCCACCTGACGGGCCACAATCAGCCCCAGCATTTT	CASIHLTGHNQPQHF
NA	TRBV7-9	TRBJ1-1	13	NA	TGTGCCAGCAGCTCAGATTTCGACACTGAAGCTTTCTTT	CASSSDFDTEAFF
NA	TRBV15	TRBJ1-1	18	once	TGTGCCACCAGCAGAGATACGCAGGGCTATTCTCTGGACACTGAAGCTTTCTTT	CATSRDTQGYSLDTEAFF
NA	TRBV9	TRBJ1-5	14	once	TGTGCCAGCAGCTCACGGGGCCAGTCTCAGCCCCAGCATTTT	CASSSRGQSQPQHF
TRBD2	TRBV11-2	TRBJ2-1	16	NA	TGTGCCAGCAGCCGGGGGCTAGCGGGAGCGGGAAATGAGCAGTTCTTC	CASSRGLAGAGNEQFF
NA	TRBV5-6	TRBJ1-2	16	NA	TGTGCCAGCAGCTTCGTGGGGGCAGAGATCTTCCATGGCTACACCTTC	CASSFVGAEIFHGYTF
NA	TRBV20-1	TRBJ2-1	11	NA	TGCAGTGCCCGTAGCGACAATGAGCAGTTCTTC	CSARSDNEQFF
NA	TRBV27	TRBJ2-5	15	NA	TGTGCCAGCAGTTCCCCCCCCCTAGGGGTAGAGACCCAGTACTTC	CASSSPPLGVETQYF
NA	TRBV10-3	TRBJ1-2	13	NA	TGTGCCATCAGTGTCGACGGAAACTATGGCTACACCTTC	CAISVDGNYGYTF
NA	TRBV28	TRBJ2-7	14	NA	TGTGCCAGCAGTCTTTCCGACAGAGCCTACGAGCAGTACTTC	CASSLSDRAYEQYF
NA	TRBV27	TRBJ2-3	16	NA	TGTGCCAGCACCATTTTAACGGCGGAAAACACAGATACGCAGTATTTT	CASTILTAENTDTQYF
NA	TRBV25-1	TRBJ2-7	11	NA	TGTGCCAGCAGTGAATTGAGTGAGCAGTACTTC	CASSELSEQYF
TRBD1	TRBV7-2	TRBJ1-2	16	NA	TGTGCCAGCAGCTTACGCTGGGACAGTCTTAACTATGGCTACACCTTC	CASSLRWDSLNYGYTF
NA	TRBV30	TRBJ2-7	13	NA	TGTGCCTGGAGCGATACGACCCTGGGCGAGCAGTACTTC	CAWSDTTLGEQYF
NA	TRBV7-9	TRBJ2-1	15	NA	TGTGCCAGCAGCTTCGACGAACGAGGGGACAATGAGCAGTTCTTC	CASSFDERGDNEQFF
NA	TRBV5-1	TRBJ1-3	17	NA	TGCGCCAGCAGCTTGGGAACGACAGCCGGCTCTGGAAACACCATATATTTT	CASSLGTTAGSGNTIYF